Listed here are 30 T cell receptor beta chains from one sample, sequenced in a study of blood T cell repertoires in COVID-19. Profiling relied on immunoSEQ multiplex PCR, and the TCRdb table lists in-frame clones only, not all of them. The sample lists approximately 150,000 clones; roughly 89% were seen once. Sequenced: peripheral blood. The receptors were gathered from a woman aged 55-69 years who had recovered from COVID-19.

The chain carries TRBV9 and TRBJ2-7; 10 bases are shared with TRBD1. With 0 bases clipped from V and 3 bases from J, the junction kept 0 bases outside the gene matches. CDR3 length: 14 residues. Germline values: CDR1 SGDLS, CDR2 YYNGEE. CDR3 DNA sequence: TGTGCCAGCAGCGTAGGGGACAGGGGCTACGAGCAGTACTTC. It translates to CASSVGDRGYEQYF.

The chain links TRBV2 to TRBJ1-5; TRBD1 is a possible D gene (5 bases). This CDR3 spans 13 amino acids. V was clipped by 2 bases and J by 6 bases, with 8 bases between them. CDR1 SNHLY and CDR2 FYNNEI come from the germline V gene. CDR3 amino acids: CASSEQGSQPQHF. Written as DNA, the CDR3 is TGTGCCAGCAGTGAACAGGGCTCTCAGCCCCAGCATTTT.

The genes are TRBV12-5 and TRBJ2-3; no definite D call. The CDR3 has 12 residues. Germline V lookup: CDR1 LGHNT, CDR2 FRNRAP. V lost 4 bases and J lost 2, with 4 bases in between. The CDR3 DNA sequence: TGTGCTAGTGGTTCAAACACAGATACGCAGTATTTT. Translation: CASGSNTDTQYF.

The chain's CDR3 is CASRPTVAGAPQHF. CDR3 DNA sequence: TGTGCCAGCAGGCCAACAGTAGCAGGGGCGCCCCAGCATTTT. V and J are TRBV27 and TRBJ1-5; D is perhaps TRBD1 (6 bases). The germline V gene has CDR1 MNHEY and CDR2 SMNVEV (reference sequence). V lost 6 bases, J lost 9 bases, and 18 bases lay in between. This CDR3 contains 14 residues.

V is TRBV7-8 and J is TRBJ2-1; 8 bases are shared with TRBD2. The V gene end was trimmed by 6 bases and the J gene end by 9 bases; junction bases not matched to a gene: 7. Germline assignment: CDR1 SGHVS and CDR2 FQNEAQ. The CDR3 runs 13 residues. Here the CDR3 reads CASRGLVAPEQFF. DNA of the CDR3: TGTGCCAGCAGGGGACTAGTTGCGCCTGAGCAGTTCTTC.

The chain couples TRBV5-1 to TRBJ2-3; the match to TRBD2 covers 9 bases. Looked up from germline, CDR1 is SGHRS and CDR2 is YFSETQ. The CDR3 spans 16 residues. Germline trimming cut 3 bases from V and 3 bases from J; bases unmatched to any gene: 8. The CDR3 DNA is TGCGCCAGCAGCTCCCAACCAGCGGGAGGAACAGATACGCAGTATTTT. It translates to CASSSQPAGGTDTQYF. The full variable domain, with the rest looked up from reference TRBV5-1 and TRBJ2-3, is KAGVTQTPRYLIKTRGQQVTLSCSPISGHRSVSWYQQTPGQGLQFLFEYFSETQRNKGNFPGRFSGRQFSNSRSEMNVSTLELGDSALYLCASSSQPAGGTDTQYFGPGTRLTVL.

Only one count was recorded for this clone. The chain combines TRBV6-4 with TRBJ1-5; 7 bases fit TRBD1. Germline assignment: CDR1 MRHNA and CDR2 SNTAGT. The CDR3 is 17 amino acids. After removal of 0 bases from V and 6 bases from J, the junction contained 11 bases not matched to a gene. The CDR3 DNA follows: TGTGCCAGCAGTGACTCAGGGGGCGGTCAGAAAAGTCAGCCCCAGCATTTT. Translation: CASSDSGGGQKSQPQHF.

The chain combines TRBV29-1 with TRBJ2-1, with D possibly being TRBD1 (5 bases). This CDR3 spans 11 amino acids. Germline assignment: CDR1 SQVTM and CDR2 ANQGSEA. V was trimmed by 6 bases and J by 8 bases, leaving 11 bases between them. This CDR3 is CSVSIQDEQFF. DNA for the CDR3: TGCAGCGTGTCTATACAGGATGAGCAGTTCTTC.

V gene TRBV4-2 combines with J gene TRBJ2-7; 16 bases match TRBD2. Trimming took 6 bases from V and 1 from J; bases not matched to a gene: 9. The CDR3 runs 18 residues. Germline loops: CDR1 LGHNA, CDR2 YNFKEQ. The chain's CDR3 is CASRPSGLAGGNSYEQYF. The CDR3 coding sequence is TGTGCCAGCAGACCTTCGGGACTAGCGGGGGGGAATTCCTACGAGCAGTACTTC.

The V gene is TRBV9, the J gene TRBJ2-3; TRBD2 agrees at 11 bases. The CDR3 has 18 amino acids. Germline V gene sequence: CDR1 SGDLS, CDR2 YYNGEE. V gave up 10 bases and J gave up 1 base; unmatched junction bases: 17. This CDR3 is CASSRGSGGAFGTDTQYF. CDR3 DNA: TGTGCCTCTTCCAGGGGTAGCGGGGGGGCTTTCGGCACAGATACGCAGTATTTT.

The chain links TRBV4-3 to TRBJ2-1; possibly TRBD2 for D (6 bases). V shed 4 bases and J shed 7 bases, with 20 bases lying between them. The length of the CDR3 is 16 residues. Germline values: CDR1 LGHNA, CDR2 YSLEER. CDR3 bases: TGCGCCAGCAGCCCCATGGTATTCGCGGGGTTGAATGAGCAGTTCTTC. Protein: CASSPMVFAGLNEQFF.

The chain links TRBV30 to TRBJ2-7; 8 bases are shared with TRBD1. Losses at the gene ends were 3 bases for V and 5 bases for J; bases not matched to a gene: 9. The CDR3 extends over 14 amino acids. CDR1 and CDR2 from the germline V gene are GTSNPN and SVGIG (reference sequence). The CDR3 spells CAWRQGVRSNEQYF. The CDR3 coding sequence is TGTGCCTGGAGACAGGGGGTGAGAAGCAACGAGCAGTACTTC.

This clone has only one observation. The J gene is TRBJ1-6, the V gene TRBV19, with D maybe TRBD1 (5 bases). Between the trimmed V and J ends, which lost 5 bases and 14 bases, there was a span of 16 bases. The CDR3 runs 13 residues. Germline-derived CDR1 and CDR2 are LNHDA and SQIVND (reference sequence). The DNA of the CDR3 is TGTGCCAGTAGTGCTCGGGACTCCACAACCCTCCACTTT. Amino acids: CASSARDSTTLHF.

The chain couples TRBV7-9 to TRBJ1-5; D ambiguous. The CDR3 is 13 residues long. The ends were cut back, 3 bases at V and 7 bases at J, with 10 bases in the middle. CDR1 is SEHNR and CDR2 is FQNEAQ in the germline V gene (reference sequence). The CDR3, as DNA: TGTGCCAGCAGCTTCGGGGTAAGCCAGCCCCAGCATTTT. Translation gives CASSFGVSQPQHF.

The chain has TRBV6-6 and TRBJ1-4, with 10 bases fitting TRBD1. V trimming: 5 bases; J trimming: 6 bases; junction bases outside the gene matches: 3. Germline assignment: CDR1 MNHNY and CDR2 SVGAGI (reference sequence). The CDR3 has 14 residues. CDR3 nucleotides: TGTGCCAGCAGTCGGACAGGGGGGGATGAAAAACTGTTTTTT. Its translation is CASSRTGGDEKLFF.

About this clone itself: This sample includes further DNA sequences coding for the same CDR3. The V and J genes are TRBV28 and TRBJ2-7, with 8 nucleotides matching TRBD2. This CDR3 has 13 amino acids. Germline CDR1 and CDR2: MDHEN and SYDVKM. The J segment lost 6 bases and the V segment lost 4 bases, leaving 5 bases of the junction unmatched. The CDR3 here is CASSSGTRGEQYF. DNA of the CDR3: TGTGCCAGCAGTTCCGGGACTAGAGGCGAGCAGTACTTC.

This clone showed up just once. The J gene is TRBJ1-2, the V gene TRBV5-1; D is unresolved. This CDR3 has 15 amino acids. V lost 4 bases and J lost 7, with 20 bases in between. The germline V gene has CDR1 SGHRS and CDR2 YFSETQ. CDR3 region: CASSGGAQVEGGYTF. The CDR3 nucleotides read TGCGCCAGCAGCGGCGGTGCCCAGGTCGAGGGTGGCTACACCTTC.

The chain combines TRBV5-1 with TRBJ2-3, with 7 bases that match TRBD2. V trimming: 4 bases; J trimming: 4 bases; junction bases outside the gene matches: 9. The CDR3 has 15 amino acids. Germline V CDR1 and CDR2: SGHRS, YFSETQ. The CDR3 loop is CASSPGGQWADTQYF. Written as DNA, the CDR3 is TGCGCCAGCAGCCCGGGGGGTCAATGGGCAGATACGCAGTATTTT. Looking up the rest from reference TRBV5-1 and TRBJ2-3 gives the full variable domain: KAGVTQTPRYLIKTRGQQVTLSCSPISGHRSVSWYQQTPGQGLQFLFEYFSETQRNKGNFPGRFSGRQFSNSRSEMNVSTLELGDSALYLCASSPGGQWADTQYFGPGTRLTVL.

This chain connects TRBV9 to TRBJ2-7, with D perhaps matching TRBD2 (5 bases). V gave up 0 bases and J gave up 3 bases, with 10 bases separating them. Germline V gives CDR1 SGDLS, CDR2 YYNGEE. The CDR3 consists of 14 residues. CDR3 loop: CASSVGEISYEQYF. The DNA for the CDR3 is TGTGCCAGCAGCGTAGGGGAGATTAGCTACGAGCAGTACTTC.

The chain has TRBV5-1 and TRBJ2-5, with 10 bases matching TRBD2. This CDR3 spans 16 amino acids. Trimming removed 4 bases from V and 0 bases from J; junction bases left unmatched: 6. Germline assignment: CDR1 SGHRS and CDR2 YFSETQ. The CDR3 sequence is CASSAVTSGYQETQYF. The CDR3 coding sequence is TGCGCCAGCAGCGCCGTGACTAGCGGGTACCAAGAGACCCAGTACTTC.

The rearrangement links TRBV2 to TRBJ2-6, with D possibly matching TRBD1 (5 bases). The CDR3 runs to 15 residues. The V gene's germline CDR1 is SNHLY and CDR2 FYNNEI. V was shortened by 3 bases and J by 0 bases, with 6 bases between the two germline ends. CDR3 in DNA: TGTGCCAGCAGTGAGGGGCTCTCTGGGGCCAACGTCCTGACTTTC. Residues: CASSEGLSGANVLTF.

This clone has a single count. V gene TRBV9 combines with J gene TRBJ1-1; D not resolved. V lost 4 bases, J lost 1 base, and 8 bases lay in between. CDR3 size: 13 residues. CDR1 is SGDLS and CDR2 is YYNGEE in the germline V gene. CDR3 nucleotide sequence: TGTGCCAGCAGCTCTGACTGGAACACTGAAGCTTTCTTT. Protein sequence: CASSSDWNTEAFF.

The V call is TRBV7-8, the J call TRBJ1-2; D is unclear. The germline CDR1 and CDR2 sequences are SGHVS and FQNEAQ. The CDR3 contains 13 residues. The V end lost 6 bases, the J end lost 0 bases, and 8 bases lay between the germline ends. The CDR3 bases are TGTGCCAGCAGTCGGGGAGCTAACTATGGCTACACCTTC. Protein sequence: CASSRGANYGYTF.

This sequence joins TRBV19 and TRBJ2-7; D is uncertain. V was clipped by 2 bases and J by 6 bases, with 11 bases between them. This CDR3 has 13 residues. The germline CDR1 and CDR2 sequences are LNHDA and SQIVND (reference sequence). The CDR3 spells CASSISASPEQYF. The CDR3 DNA reads as TGTGCCAGTAGTATATCAGCGAGCCCCGAGCAGTACTTC.

V and J are TRBV12-3 or TRBV12-4 and TRBJ1-1; 7 bases fit TRBD1. CDR3 size: 13 residues. Losses at the gene ends were 4 bases for V and 5 bases for J; bases not matched to a gene: 4. CDR3: CASSSSRGTEAFF. For the CDR3, the DNA is TGTGCCAGCAGTTCATCCAGGGGGACTGAAGCTTTCTTT.

The genes are TRBV10-2 and TRBJ2-5; 8 nucleotides match TRBD2. V lost 3 bases, J lost 5 bases, and 8 bases stayed unmatched. CDR3 size: 15 residues. The germline V gene encodes CDR1 WSHSY and CDR2 SAAADI. The CDR3 DNA is TGCGCCAGCAGTGACCGGGGGGGCCGGTTTGAGACCCAGTACTTC. Its translation is CASSDRGGRFETQYF.

The CDR3 DNA is TGCGCCAGCAGCCAGGACAGGGGGCTTGTCGGGGAGCTGTTTTTT. Protein product: CASSQDRGLVGELFF. This chain links TRBV5-1 with TRBJ2-2; 11 nucleotides line up with TRBD1. This CDR3 has 15 residues. CDR1 SGHRS and CDR2 YFSETQ come from the germline V gene. V was pared by 4 bases and J by 7 bases, with 6 bases of the junction left unmatched.

The rearrangement uses TRBV5-1 and TRBJ1-1, with D hard to call. Deletions cut 0 bases from V and 1 base from J, with 7 bases between. The germline V gene encodes CDR1 SGHRS and CDR2 YFSETQ. The CDR3 covers 14 residues. CDR3 loop: CASSLGWRNTEAFF. The CDR3, as DNA: TGCGCCAGCAGCTTGGGATGGAGGAACACTGAAGCTTTCTTT.

The DNA for the CDR3 is TGTGCCAGCTCACCGTATACCTCCCGGGGGGAAAACATTCAGTACTTC. This translates into CASSPYTSRGENIQYF. The gene calls are TRBV18 and TRBJ2-4; TRBD2 matches at 7 bases. V trimming: 3 bases; J trimming: 5 bases; junction bases outside the gene matches: 10. In germline, CDR1 is KGHSH, CDR2 LQKENI. This CDR3 contains 16 residues.

The chain is built from TRBV6-1 and TRBJ1-1; D remains ambiguous. The germline CDR1 and CDR2 sequences are MNHNS and SASEGT. The germline V and J ends were trimmed by 1 base and 2 bases, with 11 bases remaining between them. The CDR3 length is 15 residues. CDR3 loop: CASSEGAGFNTEAFF. DNA of the CDR3: TGTGCCAGCAGTGAAGGGGCTGGGTTCAACACTGAAGCTTTCTTT.